The 5 T cell receptor beta chains presented below share a single source sample, sequenced in a study of cytomegalovirus exposure and HLA in healthy donors. Both 60 Vbeta primers and 13 Jbeta primers went into the PCR. Generated by immunoSEQ multiplex PCR, the TCRdb table keeps only in-frame clones and is missing some. The sample holds around 100,000 clones, over 65% seen once. The sample taken for sequencing was PBMCs. The receptors stem from a female donor in good health and CMV-seropositive.

The chain joins TRBV28 to TRBJ2-1, with TRBD1 matching over 8 bases. CDR1 MDHEN and CDR2 SYDVKM come from the germline V gene. This CDR3 has 17 amino acids. J was trimmed by 9 bases and V by 6 bases; bases with no gene match: 19. The CDR3 region is CASRPQAGGDSSGEQFF. CDR3 DNA sequence: TGTGCCAGCAGACCCCAGGCAGGGGGCGATTCTAGTGGTGAGCAGTTCTTC.

The gene calls are TRBV7-2 and TRBJ1-1; perhaps TRBD1 as D (5 bases). The CDR3 contains 13 residues. CDR1 and CDR2 from the germline V gene are SGHTA and FQGNSA. V was trimmed by 2 bases and J by 11 bases, leaving 15 bases between them. In DNA, the CDR3 is TGTGCCAGCAGCTTACAGGTCACCAGGGCGGCTTTCTTT. Protein product: CASSLQVTRAAFF.

The rearrangement links TRBV28 to TRBJ1-5; 7 bases are shared with TRBD1. Germline V gene sequence: CDR1 MDHEN, CDR2 SYDVKM. Trimming at V came to 2 bases and at J to 3 bases, leaving 7 bases not matched to a gene. This CDR3 is built from 16 residues. For the CDR3, the DNA is TGTGCCAGCAGTTTAGACCGGACAGGTTCCAATCAGCCCCAGCATTTT. This gives the protein CASSLDRTGSNQPQHF. Using reference TRBV28 and TRBJ1-5 for the parts outside the CDR3, the full variable domain is DVKVTQSSRYLVKRTGEKVFLECVQDMDHENMFWYRQDPGLGLRLIYFSYDVKMKEKGDIPEGYSVSREKKERFSLILESASTNQTSMYLCASSLDRTGSNQPQHFGDGTRLSIL.

The J gene is TRBJ1-2, the V gene TRBV5-1; no clear D. The CDR3 is made up of 16 amino acids. Germline V lookup: CDR1 SGHRS, CDR2 YFSETQ. V lost 1 base to trimming and J lost 6 bases, with 19 bases between them. DNA for the CDR3: TGCGCCAGCAGCTTGTATTCCGCCCGGGAAGAAAATGGCTACACCTTC. Its protein product is CASSLYSAREENGYTF.

The V and J genes are TRBV5-4 and TRBJ2-3; TRBD1 is a possible D gene (6 bases). The CDR3 covers 15 residues. The V and J ends lost 5 bases and 1 base respectively, with 14 bases between them. Germline values: CDR1 SGHNT, CDR2 YYREEE (reference sequence). The CDR3 region has the DNA TGTGCCAGCAGTTCCGGACAGCTAGGCACAGATACGCAGTATTTT. It encodes CASSSGQLGTDTQYF. The complete variable domain, with remaining parts taken from reference TRBV5-4 and TRBJ2-3, reads ETGVTQSPTHLIKTRGQQVTLRCSSQSGHNTVSWYQQALGQGPQFIFQYYREEENGRGNFPPRFSGLQFPNYSSELNVNALELDDSALYLCASSSGQLGTDTQYFGPGTRLTVL.